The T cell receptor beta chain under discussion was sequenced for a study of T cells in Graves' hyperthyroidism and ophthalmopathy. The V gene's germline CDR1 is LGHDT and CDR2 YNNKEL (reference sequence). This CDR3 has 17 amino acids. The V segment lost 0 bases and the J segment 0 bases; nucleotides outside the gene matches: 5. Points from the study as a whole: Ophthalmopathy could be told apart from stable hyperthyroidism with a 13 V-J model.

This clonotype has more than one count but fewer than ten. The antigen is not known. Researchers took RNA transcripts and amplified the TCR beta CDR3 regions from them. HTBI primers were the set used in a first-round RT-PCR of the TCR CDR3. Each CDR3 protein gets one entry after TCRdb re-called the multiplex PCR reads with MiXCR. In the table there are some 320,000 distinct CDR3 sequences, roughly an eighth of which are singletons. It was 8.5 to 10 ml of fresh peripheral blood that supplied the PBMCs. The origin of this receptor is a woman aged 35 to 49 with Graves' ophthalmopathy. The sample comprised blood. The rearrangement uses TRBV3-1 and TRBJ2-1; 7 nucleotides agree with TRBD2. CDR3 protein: CASSQEGLLPSYNEQFF. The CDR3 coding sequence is TGTGCCAGCAGCCAAGAGGGACTACTCCCCTCCTACAATGAGCAGTTCTTC.